The sequence of this T cell receptor beta chain was determined in a study of T cell responses to AZD1222 COVID-19 vaccine. Study-wide results and caveats: At baseline, seropositivity was found in only 6 or 7 AZD1222 recipients. Increased Spike-specific TCR breadth and depth were observed after two AZD1222 doses.

Measured with immunoSEQ multiplex PCR; TCRdb has only the in-frame clones, and not every one. The data hold some 200,000 clones, with under 95% observed a single time. Turning to this clone: Its target is not known.

The V end lost 6 bases, the J end lost 3 bases, and 14 bases lay between the germline ends. Germline lookup yields CDR1 SNHLY and CDR2 FYNNEI. The CDR3 has 14 amino acids. The receptor's source is an adult in good health. The gene calls are TRBV2 and TRBJ1-1, with D possibly matching TRBD1 (5 bases). This material consisted of peripheral blood, taken on day 0 of MenACWY control vaccination. CDR3 residues: CASRLGAEDTEAFF. The CDR3 DNA reads TGTGCCAGCAGATTAGGGGCCGAGGACACTGAAGCTTTCTTT.